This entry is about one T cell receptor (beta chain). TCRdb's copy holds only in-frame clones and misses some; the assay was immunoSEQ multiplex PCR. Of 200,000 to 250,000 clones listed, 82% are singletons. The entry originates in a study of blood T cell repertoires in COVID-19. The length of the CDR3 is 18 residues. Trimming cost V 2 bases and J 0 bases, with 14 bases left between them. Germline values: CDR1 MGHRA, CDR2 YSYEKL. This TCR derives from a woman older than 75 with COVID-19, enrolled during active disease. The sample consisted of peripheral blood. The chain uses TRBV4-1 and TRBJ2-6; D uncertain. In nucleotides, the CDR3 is TGCGCCAGCAGCCAAAGTCCCCAGTCTCCCTCTGGGGCCAACGTCCTGACTTTC. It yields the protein CASSQSPQSPSGANVLTF.